This TCR beta chain was obtained from a study of blood T cells in healthy people across ages. A sample-barcoded 5' primer and a J-beta primer mix were used in a second PCR of about 6 to 11 cycles. TCRdb fed the 5' RACE reads into MiXCR, producing one record per CDR3 protein. The sample holds 700,000 or so distinct CDR3 sequences, about 43% seen once. Germline CDR1 SGHTA, CDR2 FQGTGA. The CDR3 is 13 residues long. The chain has TRBV7-3 and TRBJ2-5; D is unclear. The J call may be faulty, since TRBJ2-7 better matches the DNA end. This sequence was found in a man aged 80 or over in good health. The sequenced material came from blood. DNA for the CDR3: TGTGCCAGCAGCTTAAGAAATAGGGACGAGCAGTACTTC. It yields the protein CASSLRNRDEQYF.